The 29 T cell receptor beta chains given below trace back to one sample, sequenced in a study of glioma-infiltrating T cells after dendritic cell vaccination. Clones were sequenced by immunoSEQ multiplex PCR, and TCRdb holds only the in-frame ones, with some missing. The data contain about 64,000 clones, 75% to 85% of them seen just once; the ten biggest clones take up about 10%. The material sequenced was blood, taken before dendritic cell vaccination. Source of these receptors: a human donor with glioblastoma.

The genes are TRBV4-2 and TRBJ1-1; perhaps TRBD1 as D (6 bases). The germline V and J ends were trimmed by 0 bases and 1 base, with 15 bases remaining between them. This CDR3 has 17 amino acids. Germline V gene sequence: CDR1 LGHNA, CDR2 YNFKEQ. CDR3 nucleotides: TGTGCCAGCAGCCAAGATTTTCTTCGGACAGAGAACACTGAAGCTTTCTTT. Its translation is CASSQDFLRTENTEAFF.

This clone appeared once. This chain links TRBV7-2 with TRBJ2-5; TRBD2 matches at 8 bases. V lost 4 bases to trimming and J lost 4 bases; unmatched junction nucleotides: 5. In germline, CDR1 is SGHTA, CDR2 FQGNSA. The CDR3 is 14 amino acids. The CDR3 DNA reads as TGTGCCAGCAGCTGGACTAGCTTAGGAGAGACCCAGTACTTC. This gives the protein CASSWTSLGETQYF.

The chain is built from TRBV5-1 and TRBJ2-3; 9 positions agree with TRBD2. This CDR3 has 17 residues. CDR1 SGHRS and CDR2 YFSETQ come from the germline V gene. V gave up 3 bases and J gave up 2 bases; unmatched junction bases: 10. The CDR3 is CASSWGRVAGDTDTQYF. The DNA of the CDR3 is TGCGCCAGCAGCTGGGGGCGAGTAGCGGGGGACACAGATACGCAGTATTTT.

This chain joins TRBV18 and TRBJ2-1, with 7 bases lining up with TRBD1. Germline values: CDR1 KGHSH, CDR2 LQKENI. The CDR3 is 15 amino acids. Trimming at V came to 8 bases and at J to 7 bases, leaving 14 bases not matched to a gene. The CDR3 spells CASDTGTVKQNEQFF. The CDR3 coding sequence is TGTGCCAGCGACACAGGGACAGTAAAACAGAATGAGCAGTTCTTC.

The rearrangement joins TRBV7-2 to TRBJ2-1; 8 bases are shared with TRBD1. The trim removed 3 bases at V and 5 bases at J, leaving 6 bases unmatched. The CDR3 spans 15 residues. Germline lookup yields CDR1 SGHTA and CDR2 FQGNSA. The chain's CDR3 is CASSFTGGMDNEQFF. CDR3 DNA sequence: TGTGCCAGCAGCTTCACAGGGGGGATGGACAATGAGCAGTTCTTC.

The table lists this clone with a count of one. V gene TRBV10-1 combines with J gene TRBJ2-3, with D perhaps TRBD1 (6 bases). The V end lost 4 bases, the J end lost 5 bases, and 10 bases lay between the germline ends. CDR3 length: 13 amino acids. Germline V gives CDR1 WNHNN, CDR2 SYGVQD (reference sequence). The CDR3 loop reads CASSVGARDTQYF. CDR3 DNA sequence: TGCGCCAGCAGTGTGGGGGCGAGAGATACGCAGTATTTT.

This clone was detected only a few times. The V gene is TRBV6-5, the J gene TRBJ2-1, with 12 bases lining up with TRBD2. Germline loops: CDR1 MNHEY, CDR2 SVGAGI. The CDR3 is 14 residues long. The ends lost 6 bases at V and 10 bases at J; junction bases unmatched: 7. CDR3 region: CASRASGGAREQFF. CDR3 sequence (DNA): TGTGCCAGCAGAGCTAGCGGGGGGGCCCGGGAGCAGTTCTTC.

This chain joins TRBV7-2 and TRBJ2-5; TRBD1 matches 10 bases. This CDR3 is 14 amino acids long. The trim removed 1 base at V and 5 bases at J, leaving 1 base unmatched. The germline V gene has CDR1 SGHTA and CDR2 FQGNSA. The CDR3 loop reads CASSLVGQGETQYF. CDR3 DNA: TGTGCCAGCAGCTTAGTGGGACAGGGGGAGACCCAGTACTTC.

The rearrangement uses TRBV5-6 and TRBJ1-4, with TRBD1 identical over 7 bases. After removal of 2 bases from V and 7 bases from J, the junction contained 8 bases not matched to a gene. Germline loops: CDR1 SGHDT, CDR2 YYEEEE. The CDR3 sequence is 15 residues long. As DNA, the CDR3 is TGTGCCAGCAGCTTTTCAGGGGGAGTAACTGAAAAACTGTTTTTT. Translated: CASSFSGGVTEKLFF.

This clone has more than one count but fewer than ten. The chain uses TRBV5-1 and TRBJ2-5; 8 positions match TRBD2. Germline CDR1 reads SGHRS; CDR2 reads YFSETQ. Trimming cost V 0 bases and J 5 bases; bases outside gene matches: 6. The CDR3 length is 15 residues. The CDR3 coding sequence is TGCGCCAGCAGCTTGGCGGGGGGGGCCGGGGAGACCCAGTACTTC. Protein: CASSLAGGAGETQYF.

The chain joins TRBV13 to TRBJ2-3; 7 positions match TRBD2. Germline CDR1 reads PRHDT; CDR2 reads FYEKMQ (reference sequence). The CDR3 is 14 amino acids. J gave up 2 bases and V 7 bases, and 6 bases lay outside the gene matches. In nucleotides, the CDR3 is TGTGCCAGCATGCCTAGCGGAAACACAGATACGCAGTATTTT. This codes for CASMPSGNTDTQYF. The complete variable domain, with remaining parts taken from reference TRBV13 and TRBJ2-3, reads AAGVIQSPRHLIKEKRETATLKCYPIPRHDTVYWYQQGPGQDPQFLISFYEKMQSDKGSIPDRFSAQQFSDYHSELNMSSLELGDSALYFCASMPSGNTDTQYFGPGTRLTVL.

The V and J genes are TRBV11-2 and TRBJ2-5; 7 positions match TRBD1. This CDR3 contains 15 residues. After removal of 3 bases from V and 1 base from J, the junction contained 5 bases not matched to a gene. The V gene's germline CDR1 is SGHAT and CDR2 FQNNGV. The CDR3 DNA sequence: TGTGCCAGCAGCTTGAGGGGGCTGGCCCAAGAGACCCAGTACTTC. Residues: CASSLRGLAQETQYF. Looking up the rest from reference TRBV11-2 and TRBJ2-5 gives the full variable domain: EAGVAQSPRYKIIEKRQSVAFWCNPISGHATLYWYQQILGQGPKLLIQFQNNGVVDDSQLPKDRFSAERLKGVDSTLKIQPAKLEDSAVYLCASSLRGLAQETQYFGPGTRLLVL.

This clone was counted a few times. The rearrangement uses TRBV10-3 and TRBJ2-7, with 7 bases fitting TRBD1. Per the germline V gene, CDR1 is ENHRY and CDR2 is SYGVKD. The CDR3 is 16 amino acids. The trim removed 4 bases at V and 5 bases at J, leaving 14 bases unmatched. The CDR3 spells CAISAGWRQGINEQYF. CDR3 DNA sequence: TGTGCCATCAGTGCCGGTTGGAGACAGGGAATCAACGAGCAGTACTTC.

CDR3 DNA: TGTGCCAGCAGGGAGGGTGGGTCACCCCTCCACTTT. Encoded protein: CASREGGSPLHF. V gene TRBV28 combines with J gene TRBJ1-6, with D hard to call. The CDR3 extends over 12 amino acids. Germline values: CDR1 MDHEN, CDR2 SYDVKM. V was shortened by 6 bases and J by 10 bases, with 10 bases between the two germline ends.

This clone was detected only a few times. The CDR3 sequence: CASRGFRTEDGNTIYF. CDR3 sequence (DNA): TGTGCCAGTAGGGGATTCCGGACTGAAGATGGAAACACCATATATTTT. This sequence joins TRBV19 and TRBJ1-3, with D uncertain. V lost 6 bases and J 3 bases, leaving 18 bases between the germline ends. CDR1 is LNHDA and CDR2 is SQIVND in the germline V gene (reference sequence). The CDR3 contains 16 residues.

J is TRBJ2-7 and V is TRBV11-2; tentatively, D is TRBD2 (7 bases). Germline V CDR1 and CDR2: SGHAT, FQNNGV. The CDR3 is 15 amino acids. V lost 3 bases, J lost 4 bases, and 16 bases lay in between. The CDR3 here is CASSFLGRGQYEQYF. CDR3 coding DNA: TGTGCCAGCAGCTTCCTCGGGCGGGGGCAGTACGAGCAGTACTTC.

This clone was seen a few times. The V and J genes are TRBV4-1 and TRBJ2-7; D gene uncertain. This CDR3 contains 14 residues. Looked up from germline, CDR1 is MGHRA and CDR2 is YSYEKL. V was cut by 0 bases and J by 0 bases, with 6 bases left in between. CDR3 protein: CASSQEWASYEQYF. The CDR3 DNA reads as TGCGCCAGCAGCCAAGAGTGGGCCTCCTACGAGCAGTACTTC.

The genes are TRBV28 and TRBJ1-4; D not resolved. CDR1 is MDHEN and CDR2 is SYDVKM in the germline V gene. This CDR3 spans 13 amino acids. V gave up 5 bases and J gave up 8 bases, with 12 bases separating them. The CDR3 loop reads CASSPHLREKLFF. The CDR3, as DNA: TGTGCCAGCAGTCCACACCTGAGGGAAAAACTGTTTTTT.

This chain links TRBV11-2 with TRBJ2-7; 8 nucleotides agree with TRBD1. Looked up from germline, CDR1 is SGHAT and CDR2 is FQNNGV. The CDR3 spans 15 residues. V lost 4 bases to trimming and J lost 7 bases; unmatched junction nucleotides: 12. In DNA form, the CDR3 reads TGTGCCAGCAGCTACGGGCGGCGGACAGGGTGGGAGCAGTACTTC. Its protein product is CASSYGRRTGWEQYF.

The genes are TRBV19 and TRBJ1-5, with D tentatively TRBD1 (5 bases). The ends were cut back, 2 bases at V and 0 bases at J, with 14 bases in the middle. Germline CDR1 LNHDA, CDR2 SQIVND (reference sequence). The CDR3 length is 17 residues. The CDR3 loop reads CASSIFGGIYSNQPQHF. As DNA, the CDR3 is TGTGCCAGTAGTATATTCGGGGGGATTTATAGCAATCAGCCCCAGCATTTT.

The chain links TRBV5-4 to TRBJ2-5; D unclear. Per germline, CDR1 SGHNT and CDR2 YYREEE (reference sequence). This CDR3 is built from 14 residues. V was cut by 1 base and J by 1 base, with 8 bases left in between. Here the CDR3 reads CASSLKDFQETQYF. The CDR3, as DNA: TGTGCCAGCAGCTTGAAAGACTTCCAAGAGACCCAGTACTTC.

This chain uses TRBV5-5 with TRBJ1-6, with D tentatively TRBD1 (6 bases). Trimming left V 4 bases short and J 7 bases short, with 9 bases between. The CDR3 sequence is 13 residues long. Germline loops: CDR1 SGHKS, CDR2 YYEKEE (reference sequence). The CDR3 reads CASSRGANSPLHF. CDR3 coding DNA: TGTGCCAGCAGCCGGGGGGCGAATTCACCCCTCCACTTT. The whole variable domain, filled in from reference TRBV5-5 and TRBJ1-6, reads DAGVTQSPTHLIKTRGQQVTLRCSPISGHKSVSWYQQVLGQGPQFIFQYYEKEERGRGNFPDRFSARQFPNYSSELNVNALLLGDSALYLCASSRGANSPLHFGNGTRLTVT.

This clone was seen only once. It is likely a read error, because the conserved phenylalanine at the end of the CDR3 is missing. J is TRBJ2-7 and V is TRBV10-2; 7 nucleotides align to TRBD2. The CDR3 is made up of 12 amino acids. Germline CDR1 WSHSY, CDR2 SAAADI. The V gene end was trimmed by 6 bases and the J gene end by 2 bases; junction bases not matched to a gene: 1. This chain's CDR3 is CASRRGTYEQYL. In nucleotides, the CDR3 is TGCGCCAGCAGGCGGGGGACCTACGAGCAGTACCTC.

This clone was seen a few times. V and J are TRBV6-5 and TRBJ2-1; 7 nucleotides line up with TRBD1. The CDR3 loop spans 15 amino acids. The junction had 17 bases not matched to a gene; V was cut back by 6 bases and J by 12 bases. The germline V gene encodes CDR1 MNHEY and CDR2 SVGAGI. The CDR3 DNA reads TGTGCCAGCAGACTAACAGGGGCCCAGCCCGGTGGGCAGTTCTTC. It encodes CASRLTGAQPGGQFF.

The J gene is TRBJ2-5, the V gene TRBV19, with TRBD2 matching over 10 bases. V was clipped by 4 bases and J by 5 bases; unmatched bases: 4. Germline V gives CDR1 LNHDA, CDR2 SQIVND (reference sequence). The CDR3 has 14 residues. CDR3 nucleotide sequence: TGTGCCAGTAGTACTCAGCGGGGGGGCGAGACCCAGTACTTC. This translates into CASSTQRGGETQYF.

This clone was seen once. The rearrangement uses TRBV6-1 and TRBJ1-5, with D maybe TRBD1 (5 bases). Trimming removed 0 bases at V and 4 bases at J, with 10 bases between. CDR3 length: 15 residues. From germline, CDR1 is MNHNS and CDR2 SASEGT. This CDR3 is CASSEAMGGNQPQHF. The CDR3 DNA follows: TGTGCCAGCAGTGAAGCTATGGGGGGAAATCAGCCCCAGCATTTT.

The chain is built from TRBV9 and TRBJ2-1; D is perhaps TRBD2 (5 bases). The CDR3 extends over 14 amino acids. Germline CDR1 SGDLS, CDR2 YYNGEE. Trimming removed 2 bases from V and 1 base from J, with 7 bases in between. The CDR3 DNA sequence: TGTGCCAGCAGCGTTGAGGGATCCTACAATGAGCAGTTCTTC. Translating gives CASSVEGSYNEQFF.

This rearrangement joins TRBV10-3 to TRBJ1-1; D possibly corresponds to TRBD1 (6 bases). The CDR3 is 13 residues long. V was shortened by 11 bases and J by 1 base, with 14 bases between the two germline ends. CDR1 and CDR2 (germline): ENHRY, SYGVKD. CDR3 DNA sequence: TGTGCCGCTGTCCGGGACACGAACACTGAAGCTTTCTTT. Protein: CAAVRDTNTEAFF.

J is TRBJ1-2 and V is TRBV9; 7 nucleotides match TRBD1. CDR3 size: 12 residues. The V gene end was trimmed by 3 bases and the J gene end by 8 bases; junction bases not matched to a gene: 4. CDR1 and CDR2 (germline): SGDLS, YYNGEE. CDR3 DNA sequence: TGTGCCAGCAGCGGAAACAGGGGCGGCTACACCTTC. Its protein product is CASSGNRGGYTF.